This T cell receptor beta chain originates from a study of control samples from healthy donors and cancer patients. Using immunoSEQ multiplex PCR, the repertoire was profiled, and TCRdb retains in-frame clones only, with some absent. Among some 160,000 clones, approximately 93% were seen once, and the ten largest hold approximately 8%. This clone occurred once. The CDR3 has 15 residues. Looked up from germline, CDR1 is LNHDA and CDR2 is SQIVND (reference sequence). Trimming took 8 bases from V and 8 from J, leaving 24 bases between them. The sequence came from a woman aged 40-49 years in good health. Sequences were obtained from blood. The chain combines TRBV19 with TRBJ1-2; TRBD1 might be the D (6 bases). CDR3 DNA: TGTGCCAGTCGCTTGGACAGATCGAGCGTGGGAGGCTACACCTTC. It codes for CASRLDRSSVGGYTF.